The sequence of this T cell receptor (beta chain) was determined in a study of blood T cell repertoires in COVID-19. Germline loops: CDR1 SGHVS, CDR2 FQNEAQ. V lost 1 base, J lost 2 bases, and 8 bases lay in between. The CDR3 runs 14 residues. Data came from immunoSEQ multiplex PCR; TCRdb stores just in-frame clones and leaves some out. The table includes roughly 290,000 clones, about 85% detected once. Material: peripheral blood. This chain joins TRBV7-8 and TRBJ2-5, with D unresolved. The clonotype originates from a woman aged 45-65 years with active or convalescent COVID-19. The chain's CDR3 is CASSLDGDQETQYF. The DNA for the CDR3 is TGTGCCAGCAGCTTAGATGGAGATCAAGAGACCCAGTACTTC.